What follows are 7 T cell receptor beta chains derived from one specimen sequenced in a study of shared clonotypes between healthy human individuals. Profiling relied on immunoSEQ multiplex PCR, and the TCRdb table lists in-frame clones only, not all of them. The repertoire holds over 95,000 clones, approximately 70% seen once, with roughly a quarter in the top ten. Sequencing was done on a sample of memory CD8+ T cells sorted from blood. Noted subset: CD45RO+ cells pooled with CCR7-negative TemRA cells. The receptors shown here come from a woman aged 30 to 39 in good health.

The chain has TRBV11-2 and TRBJ2-2; tentatively, D is TRBD1 (6 bases). CDR1 and CDR2 (germline): SGHAT, FQNNGV. V gave up 5 bases and J gave up 6 bases, with 16 bases separating them. The CDR3 has 15 amino acids. The CDR3 loop reads CASSPRGQIAGELFF. The CDR3 DNA reads TGTGCCAGCAGCCCAAGAGGACAGATCGCCGGGGAGCTGTTTTTT.

J is TRBJ2-7 and V is TRBV5-1, with a tentative D call TRBD1 (5 bases). Germline values: CDR1 SGHRS, CDR2 YFSETQ. The CDR3 contains 14 residues. The ends were cut back, 4 bases at V and 0 bases at J, with 11 bases in the middle. Here the CDR3 DNA reads TGCGCCAGCAGCCAGGACACAGACTCCTACGAGCAGTACTTC. Translation: CASSQDTDSYEQYF.

The rearrangement uses TRBV2 and TRBJ1-1; D is unclear. The germline gives CDR1 SNHLY, CDR2 FYNNEI. The CDR3 runs 15 residues. Trimming took 3 bases from V and 4 from J, leaving 15 bases between them. Here the CDR3 reads CASSDVLEETTEAFF. The CDR3 region has the DNA TGTGCCAGCAGTGATGTCCTGGAGGAAACCACTGAAGCTTTCTTT.

V gene TRBV28 combines with J gene TRBJ1-2; D is possibly TRBD1 (5 bases). Germline CDR1 reads MDHEN; CDR2 reads SYDVKM. Trimming took off 3 bases at V and 5 bases at J, with 10 bases between the two ends. The CDR3 spans 13 residues. The CDR3 is CASSFGREYGYTF. In DNA form, the CDR3 reads TGTGCCAGCAGTTTCGGCAGGGAATATGGCTACACCTTC.

The chain employs TRBV5-1 and TRBJ2-7; a possible D gene is TRBD1 (6 bases). V dropped 2 bases and J dropped 4 bases, with 13 bases sitting between them. This CDR3 spans 14 amino acids. CDR1 and CDR2 (germline): SGHRS, YFSETQ. The DNA for the CDR3 is TGCGCCAGCAGCTTTATGGGGGCTTGGTACGAGCAGTACTTC. As protein: CASSFMGAWYEQYF. Based on the CDR3 plus reference TRBV5-1 and TRBJ2-7, the full variable domain is KAGVTQTPRYLIKTRGQQVTLSCSPISGHRSVSWYQQTPGQGLQFLFEYFSETQRNKGNFPGRFSGRQFSNSRSEMNVSTLELGDSALYLCASSFMGAWYEQYFGPGTRLTVT.

CDR3 coding DNA: TGTGCCAGCAGTTTCGGGACAGGGAATTACAATGAGCAGTTCTTC. As protein: CASSFGTGNYNEQFF. The genes are TRBV14 and TRBJ2-1; 9 bases match TRBD1. This CDR3 comprises 15 residues. Trimming removed 6 bases from V and 4 bases from J; junction bases left unmatched: 7. The germline V gene encodes CDR1 SGHDN and CDR2 FVKESK.

V gene TRBV2 combines with J gene TRBJ1-6, with a tentative D call TRBD1 (5 bases). Trimming removed 1 base at V and 9 bases at J, with 13 bases between. Germline V gene lookup returns CDR1 SNHLY and CDR2 FYNNEI. The CDR3 sequence is 15 residues long. The CDR3 nucleotides are TGTGCCAGCAGTGAAGGGGACCGACTTGTTTCACCCCTCCACTTT. This codes for CASSEGDRLVSPLHF.